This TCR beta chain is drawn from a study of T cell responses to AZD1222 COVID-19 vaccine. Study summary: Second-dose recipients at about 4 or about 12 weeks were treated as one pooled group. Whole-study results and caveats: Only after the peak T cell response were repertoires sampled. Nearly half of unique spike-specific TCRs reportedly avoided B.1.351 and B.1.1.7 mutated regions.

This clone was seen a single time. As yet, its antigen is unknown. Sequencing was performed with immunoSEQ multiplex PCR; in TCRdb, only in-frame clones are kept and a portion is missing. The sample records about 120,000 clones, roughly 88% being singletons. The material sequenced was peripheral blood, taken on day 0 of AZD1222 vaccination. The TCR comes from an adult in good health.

This CDR3 reads CASTPRGRTEAFF. In DNA, the CDR3 is TGTGCCAGTACCCCGAGGGGGAGAACTGAAGCTTTCTTT. The chain is built from TRBV19 and TRBJ1-1; tentatively, D is TRBD1 (6 bases). Germline values: CDR1 LNHDA, CDR2 SQIVND (reference sequence). With 7 bases removed from V and 5 bases from J, the gap between germline ends came to 14 bases. The CDR3 spans 13 residues.